Each of the 15 T cell receptor beta chains below was sequenced from the same sample in a study of human T cells and chemical hapten exposure. Each CDR3 protein gets one entry after TCRdb re-called the RACE reads with MiXCR. The sample includes a few hundred thousand distinct CDR3 sequences, roughly 6.3% seen only once; the top ten take around 5.8%. Time point denoted: patch test 2, 6 weeks after DPC sensitization. Treatment defined: therapeutic diphenylcyclopropenone sensitization with weekly scalp DPC. Here the sequenced sample was whole blood, taken in connection with sensitization to the hapten diphenylcyclopropenone (DPC). Source of these receptors: a woman younger than 30 with alopecia areata. Some clones in this sample may be carry-over from other donors' samples.

The DNA of the CDR3 is TGTGCCATCAGTGAGAACTATCTAGGGTTTACAACAGATACGCAGTATTTT. Its protein is CAISENYLGFTTDTQYF. This chain links TRBV10-3 with TRBJ2-3, with D uncertain. Looked up from germline, CDR1 is ENHRY and CDR2 is SYGVKD. V was pared by 2 bases and J by 3 bases, with 18 bases between. The CDR3 spans 17 residues.

This chain joins TRBV20-1 and TRBJ1-4; D not certain. The CDR3 contains 11 residues. Germline CDR1 reads DFQATT; CDR2 reads SNEGSKA (reference sequence). Trimming took 6 bases from V and 7 from J, leaving 9 bases between them. The CDR3 DNA is TGCAGTGCACGGTCGTTTGAAAAACTGTTTTTT. Protein: CSARSFEKLFF.

The rearrangement uses TRBV5-5 and TRBJ2-1; D may be TRBD1 (5 bases). V was shortened by 4 bases and J by 8 bases, with 10 bases between the two germline ends. The CDR3 is made up of 12 amino acids. CDR1 and CDR2 (germline): SGHKS, YYEKEE (reference sequence). CDR3 residues: CASSPGSHEQFF. The CDR3 bases are TGTGCCAGCAGCCCAGGGTCGCATGAGCAGTTCTTC.

This chain links TRBV20-1 with TRBJ2-5; the D is unclear. The CDR3 extends over 12 amino acids. V lost 6 bases to trimming and J lost 5 bases, with 13 bases between them. Germline loops: CDR1 DFQATT, CDR2 SNEGSKA (reference sequence). CDR3 protein: CSAGRVRETQYF. The CDR3, as DNA: TGCAGTGCCGGAAGGGTCCGGGAGACCCAGTACTTC.

CDR3 sequence: CASSYPGQGTRETQYF. The CDR3, as DNA: TGTGCCAGCAGTTACCCGGGGCAGGGTACGAGGGAGACCCAGTACTTC. The gene calls are TRBV6-6 and TRBJ2-5; D may match TRBD1 or TRBD2 (5 bases each). CDR3 size: 16 residues. Trimming left V 2 bases short and J 5 bases short, with 18 bases between. Germline assignment: CDR1 MNHNY and CDR2 SVGAGI (reference sequence).

This clonotype was seen a handful of times. The CDR3: CATSNPGPSRGTDTQYF. As DNA, the CDR3 is TGTGCCACCAGCAACCCAGGGCCCAGCCGGGGCACAGATACGCAGTATTTT. The chain recombines TRBV15 with TRBJ2-3; D is possibly TRBD1 (5 bases). Trimming shortened V by 4 bases and J by 1 base, and 18 bases separated the two germline ends. The CDR3 is 17 amino acids. Per germline, CDR1 LNHNV and CDR2 YYDKDF (reference sequence).

This clonotype occurred a few times. This chain joins TRBV2 and TRBJ1-2, with D unresolved. This CDR3 spans 11 amino acids. Germline CDR1 reads SNHLY; CDR2 reads FYNNEI. Trimming removed 11 bases at V and 5 bases at J, with 12 bases between. CDR3: CAGWGEYGYTF. The DNA of the CDR3 is TGTGCCGGGTGGGGTGAATATGGCTACACCTTC.

This clonotype has just a few counts. The chain uses TRBV5-1 and TRBJ1-4; D not certain. The CDR3 spans 14 residues. V lost 4 bases and J lost 4, with 11 bases in between. CDR1 and CDR2 from the germline V gene are SGHRS and YFSETQ. The CDR3 sequence is CASSIGPGNEKLFF. CDR3 sequence (DNA): TGCGCCAGCAGCATAGGACCGGGTAATGAAAAACTGTTTTTT.

This clonotype has ten or more counts. V and J are TRBV20-1 and TRBJ1-4; D is ambiguous. This CDR3 comprises 12 residues. CDR1 DFQATT and CDR2 SNEGSKA come from the germline V gene (reference sequence). V lost 4 bases and J lost 4, with 7 bases in between. CDR3 coding DNA: TGCAGTGCTACCGACTATAATGAAAAACTGTTTTTT. Amino acid sequence: CSATDYNEKLFF.

The rearrangement links TRBV28 to TRBJ2-1; 12 bases agree with TRBD2. After removal of 8 bases from V and 7 bases from J, the junction contained 3 bases not matched to a gene. The CDR3 is 13 residues long. Looked up from germline, CDR1 is MDHEN and CDR2 is SYDVKM. The CDR3 region has the DNA TGTGCCAGCGGCGGACTAGCGGGGAATGAGCAGTTCTTC. It yields the protein CASGGLAGNEQFF.

This clonotype was observed a few times. The chain recombines TRBV10-3 with TRBJ1-2; unclear D gene. Germline CDR1 reads ENHRY; CDR2 reads SYGVKD. The CDR3 has 15 residues. Trimming took 3 bases from V and 0 from J, leaving 11 bases between them. CDR3 region: CAISDANTANYGYTF. Here the CDR3 DNA reads TGTGCCATCAGTGACGCCAACACCGCTAACTATGGCTACACCTTC.

This clonotype was counted at least ten times. This chain connects TRBV5-5 to TRBJ1-5; weak D call: TRBD1 (5 bases). Trimming stripped 0 bases from V and 0 bases from J, with 22 bases between. The V gene's germline CDR1 is SGHKS and CDR2 YYEKEE (reference sequence). The CDR3 has 20 amino acids. CDR3 coding DNA: TGTGCCAGCAGCTTGGACATCCGGGGCCGTCTCTTATATAGCAATCAGCCCCAGCATTTT. This sequence encodes CASSLDIRGRLLYSNQPQHF.

At least ten counts were recorded for this clonotype. The chain couples TRBV6-2 or TRBV6-3 to TRBJ1-4; D remains ambiguous. The V gene's germline CDR1 is MNHEY and CDR2 SVGEGT. The CDR3 is made up of 15 amino acids. V dropped 5 bases and J dropped 4 bases, with 14 bases sitting between them. The CDR3 DNA follows: TGTGCCAGCAGTCTCCCCGACTGGGGTAATGAAAAACTGTTTTTT. Protein sequence: CASSLPDWGNEKLFF.

The genes are TRBV5-5 and TRBJ1-4; D not certain. Trimming took off 3 bases at V and 7 bases at J, with 16 bases between the two ends. Germline V gene lookup returns CDR1 SGHKS and CDR2 YYEKEE (reference sequence). CDR3 length: 15 residues. DNA of the CDR3: TGTGCCAGCAGCTCACTATCCGGAGTGGGTGAAAAACTGTTTTTT. Amino acid sequence: CASSSLSGVGEKLFF.

The V and J genes are TRBV6-1 and TRBJ1-5; 8 bases match TRBD1. Germline CDR1 MNHNS, CDR2 SASEGT. Unmatched junction bases numbered 4, after V lost 6 bases and J lost 15 bases. The CDR3 loop spans 10 amino acids. The CDR3 spells CASSEGQVHF. As DNA, the CDR3 is TGTGCCAGCAGCGAGGGACAGGTGCATTTT.